The rows below give T cell receptor beta chains drawn from one sample of a study of cytomegalovirus exposure and HLA in healthy donors. TCRdb's table, derived via immunoSEQ multiplex PCR, lists solely in-frame clones and lacks some. The sample carries 200,000 to 250,000 clones, approximately 78% recorded once. Source material: PBMCs. All receptors come from a man in his thirties or forties in good health and CMV-seronegative. CDR3s include the opening cysteine and the closing phenylalanine or tryptophan. D genes are given only for firm matches. Clone size is not always given. Where it is, it says once, few, many or a class for expanded clones.

D gene,V gene,J gene,clone size,CDR3 DNA,CDR3 protein
TRBD1,TRBV10-2,TRBJ1-1,-,TGCGCCAGCACCCGACAGGGAAAGTTCAACACTGAAGCTTTCTTT,CASTRQGKFNTEAFF
-,TRBV7-8,TRBJ2-1,-,TGTGCCAGCAGCTTAAGCCAGGTCAATGAGCAGTTCTTC,CASSLSQVNEQFF
TRBD2,TRBV28,TRBJ2-1,-,TGTGCCAGCAGCTTAAACCTAGCGGGGGGTCATGAGCAGTTCTTC,CASSLNLAGGHEQFF
TRBD1,TRBV7-9,TRBJ2-7,-,TGTGCCAGCAGCTTAATTCCCCCGACAGGGGCATCCTACGAGCAGTACTTC,CASSLIPPTGASYEQYF
-,TRBV5-1,TRBJ2-3,-,TGCGCCAGCAGCTCCGGGACAGATACGCAGTATTTT,CASSSGTDTQYF
-,TRBV27,TRBJ1-2,-,TGTGCCAGCAGTTTCCGTGGGGGCGTGGGCTACACCTTC,CASSFRGGVGYTF
-,TRBV5-5,TRBJ1-2,-,TGTGCCAGCAGCTTAACTCATAACTATGGCTACACCTTC,CASSLTHNYGYTF
TRBD1,TRBV2,TRBJ1-3,-,TGTGCCAGCAGCGGGACAGGGGCTGGAAACACCATATATTTT,CASSGTGAGNTIYF
TRBD1,TRBV5-1,TRBJ2-3,-,TGCGCCAGCAGCCCAGCGACAGGGGGCACAGATACGCAGTATTTT,CASSPATGGTDTQYF
TRBD1,TRBV5-1,TRBJ2-5,-,TGCGCCAGCAGCTTCGGACAGGGATCGGAGACCCAGTACTTC,CASSFGQGSETQYF
TRBD2,TRBV20-1,TRBJ2-1,-,TGCAGTGCCGCGGGGGTTGGTGAGCAGTTCTTC,CSAAGVGEQFF
-,TRBV7-8,TRBJ2-5,-,TGTGCCAGCAGCTTAGGGGGCATAGCGGCGGAGACCCAGTACTTC,CASSLGGIAAETQYF
TRBD1,TRBV27,TRBJ1-1,-,TGTGCCAGCAGTCCCTGGGACAGACCTCTGAACACTGAAGCTTTCTTT,CASSPWDRPLNTEAFF
-,TRBV5-6,TRBJ1-2,-,TGTGCCAGCAGCCGCAGGGAAACATGGAGAGGCTACACCTTC,CASSRRETWRGYTF
TRBD1,TRBV7-7,TRBJ2-5,-,TGTGCTAGCAGCCGCGGACAGGGGGCCCAAGAGACCCAGTACTTC,CASSRGQGAQETQYF
-,TRBV27,TRBJ2-7,-,TGTGCCAGCAGTTTATCGGAGGGGGGGCTCTACGAGCAGTACTTC,CASSLSEGGLYEQYF
TRBD1,TRBV5-4,TRBJ2-4,-,TGTGCCAGCAGCCCGGGACAGTTAAGGGGCATTCAGTACTTC,CASSPGQLRGIQYF
-,TRBV28,TRBJ2-7,few,TGTGCCAGCCTCGCGCCGGCCTACGAGCAGTACTTC,CASLAPAYEQYF
TRBD2,TRBV28,TRBJ2-3,-,TGTGCCAGCTCGGGGGGGGTTAGGGCAGATACGCAGTATTTT,CASSGGVRADTQYF
TRBD1,TRBV13,TRBJ2-1,-,TGTGCCAGCAGCTCAAACAGGGGGCTCAATGAGCAGTTCTTC,CASSSNRGLNEQFF
-,TRBV5-6,TRBJ2-3,-,TGTGCCAGCAGGCGGGCACTCACAGATACGCAGTATTTT,CASRRALTDTQYF
-,TRBV19,TRBJ1-6,-,TGTGCCAGTAGGCTTACAGGGTCCTATAATTCACCCCTCCACTTT,CASRLTGSYNSPLHF
TRBD1,TRBV28,TRBJ2-7,once,TGTGCCAGCAGTTTCGACAGGGGGAACGACGAGCAGTACTTC,CASSFDRGNDEQYF
TRBD1,TRBV5-1,TRBJ1-2,-,TGCGCCAGCAGCGGTTCTTATCCGGGACAGGGGCACGACACCTTC,CASSGSYPGQGHDTF
TRBD2,TRBV29-1,TRBJ2-3,-,TGCAGCGGGGGCGGGGGGGTTACAGATACGCAGTATTTT,CSGGGGVTDTQYF
TRBD1,TRBV4-2,TRBJ1-3,-,TGTGCCAGCAGCCAAAGCCACAGGGGCTCTGGAAACACCATATATTTT,CASSQSHRGSGNTIYF
TRBD2,TRBV19,TRBJ2-1,-,TGTGCCAGTAGTATTCTAGCGGGGACCTACAATGAGCAGTTCTTC,CASSILAGTYNEQFF
-,TRBV5-1,TRBJ2-7,-,TGCGCCAGCAGCTCAGACGGGAGAAGCTCCTACGAGCAGTACTTC,CASSSDGRSSYEQYF
-,TRBV7-9,TRBJ1-2,-,TGTGCCAGCAGCCCCGGACAGTCCTATGGCTACACCTTC,CASSPGQSYGYTF
-,TRBV7-8,TRBJ2-1,once,TGTGCCAACAGCTACCTGACGGGACTGCTGAGCGAGCAGTTCTTC,CANSYLTGLLSEQFF
-,TRBV6-1,TRBJ1-2,-,TGTGCCAGCATACCTGAGAGGGTTATACGAAATGGCTACACCTTC,CASIPERVIRNGYTF
-,TRBV5-1,TRBJ2-7,-,TGCGCCAGCAGCTTAGACAGGAGAGAGCAGTACTTC,CASSLDRREQYF
-,TRBV7-9,TRBJ2-7,few,TGTGCCAGCAGTGAAAAGAATGGGGGGGGCAAGTACTTC,CASSEKNGGGKYF
-,TRBV4-2,TRBJ2-2,-,TGTGCCAGCAGCCAAGATATAACGAACACCGGGGAGCTGTTTTTT,CASSQDITNTGELFF
-,TRBV28,TRBJ2-1,-,TGTGCCAGCACCCTAAGAGGCGGGGGCAACAAGCATGAGCAGTTCTTC,CASTLRGGGNKHEQFF
TRBD1,TRBV4-2,TRBJ1-2,-,TGTGCCAGCAGCCAAGACTTTCGGACAGGGGATGGCTACACCTTC,CASSQDFRTGDGYTF
-,TRBV11-1,TRBJ2-1,-,TGTGCCAGCAGCCGGCCGGGGACTGGCGCAGGGGAGCAGTTCTTC,CASSRPGTGAGEQFF
-,TRBV14,TRBJ2-7,-,TGTGCCAGCAGCTCCGCAGGGACATTCTCCTACGAGCAGTACTTC,CASSSAGTFSYEQYF
TRBD2,TRBV11-2,TRBJ2-2,-,TGTGCCAGTACGCGGTCTAGCGGTACCGGGGAGCTGTTTTTT,CASTRSSGTGELFF
TRBD1,TRBV29-1,TRBJ2-2,-,TGCAGCGTTGAGACAGGGTTTACCGGGGAGCTGTTTTTT,CSVETGFTGELFF
-,TRBV27,TRBJ2-7,-,TGTGCCAGCAGAGAGACAGGTTCACTACGGTACTTC,CASRETGSLRYF
TRBD1,TRBV7-6,TRBJ2-3,-,TGTGCCAGCAGCTCACACTCAGGGGGCTTCACAGATACGCAGTATTTT,CASSSHSGGFTDTQYF
TRBD1,TRBV7-9,TRBJ1-2,-,TGTGCCAGCAGCGTAGGGACAGGCGCTCCTAACTATGGCTACACCTTC,CASSVGTGAPNYGYTF
-,TRBV11-1,TRBJ2-1,-,TGTGCCAGCAGTACCCACGGACAGAACTCCTACAATGAGCAGTTCTTC,CASSTHGQNSYNEQFF
-,TRBV5-1,TRBJ1-2,-,TGCGCCAGCAGCTTCAGGGGAGAGGATGGCTACACCTTC,CASSFRGEDGYTF
-,TRBV7-2,TRBJ2-3,-,TGTGCCAGCAGCTTAGTCAGGGCTGGAGATACGCAGTATTTT,CASSLVRAGDTQYF
-,TRBV6-6,TRBJ1-5,-,TGTGCCAGCAGTTACTCGATCCGGGATGCTCAGCCCCAGCATTTT,CASSYSIRDAQPQHF